The TCR beta chain under discussion was sequenced for a study of cytomegalovirus exposure and HLA in healthy donors. Study-level points and caveats: Other equally common chains were less clonally expanded than HLA-associated TCR beta chains, a later analysis showed. Among CMV-associated TCR beta chains, most appeared HLA-restricted in a later analysis.

The study ran its PCR with 60 Vbeta and 13 Jbeta primers. Assay used: immunoSEQ multiplex PCR; TCRdb lists only in-frame clones, some missing. This sample has 150,000 to 200,000 clones, with 68% found just once. CDR1 SGHRS and CDR2 YFSETQ come from the germline V gene. This CDR3 is 14 amino acids long. V trimming: 3 bases; J trimming: 8 bases; junction bases outside the gene matches: 7. As regards this clone: The antigen remains undetermined.

V is TRBV5-1 and J is TRBJ1-2, with TRBD1 identical over 10 bases. The receptor was derived from a woman aged 18-29 years in good health and CMV-seropositive. Material for sequencing was PBMCs. CDR3 loop: CASSWDRGGNGYTF. The CDR3 DNA follows: TGCGCCAGCAGCTGGGACAGGGGTGGGAACGGCTACACCTTC. The variable domain in full, with the rest retrieved from reference TRBV5-1 and TRBJ1-2, is KAGVTQTPRYLIKTRGQQVTLSCSPISGHRSVSWYQQTPGQGLQFLFEYFSETQRNKGNFPGRFSGRQFSNSRSEMNVSTLELGDSALYLCASSWDRGGNGYTFGSGTRLTVV.